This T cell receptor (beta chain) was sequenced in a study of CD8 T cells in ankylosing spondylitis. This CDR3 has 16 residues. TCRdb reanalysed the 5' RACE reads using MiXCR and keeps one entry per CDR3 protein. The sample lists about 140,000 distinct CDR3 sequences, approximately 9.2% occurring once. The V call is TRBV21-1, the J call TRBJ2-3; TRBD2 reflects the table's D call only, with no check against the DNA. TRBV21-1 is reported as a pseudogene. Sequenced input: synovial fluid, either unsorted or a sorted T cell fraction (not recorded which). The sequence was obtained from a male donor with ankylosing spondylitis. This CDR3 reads CASSKARRSPENTQYF. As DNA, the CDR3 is TGTGCCAGCAGCAAAGCTCGGAGGTCCCCCGAAAATACGCAGTATTTT.